This T cell receptor beta chain was recorded in a study of OX40 agonist ivuxolimab in advanced cancers. Overall study context: Males comprised approximately 84% of the group, whose mean age was approximately 61 years (range 23 to 79).

CDR3 size: 16 residues. Trimming at V came to 1 base and at J to 2 bases, leaving 6 bases not matched to a gene. Germline CDR1 is SEHNR and CDR2 is FQNEAQ (reference sequence). Sequencing was performed with immunoSEQ multiplex PCR; in TCRdb, only in-frame clones are kept and a portion is missing. Of tens of thousands of clones detected, roughly nine tenths appear once; the ten largest clones hold roughly 0.18%. A word on this clone: Its antigen remains unidentified.

General observations from the study: Expansion of clones was among the lowest in partial responders at 0.1-3.0 mg/kg.

Here the sequenced sample was CD4+ or CD8+ T cells sorted from blood, taken in a trial of the OX40 agonist ivuxolimab. The clonotype comes from an adult with an advanced solid tumor such as melanoma, head and neck, liver or kidney cancer. This chain links TRBV7-9 with TRBJ2-3; 7 nucleotides agree with TRBD2. The CDR3 spells CASSLGLAGNTDTQYF. For the CDR3, the DNA is TGTGCCAGCAGCTTAGGTTTAGCGGGTAACACAGATACGCAGTATTTT.